This TCR beta chain was captured by sequencing in a study of T cell changes during pregnancy in multiple sclerosis. CDR1 and CDR2 (germline): SEHNR, FQNEAQ (reference sequence). The CDR3 runs to 15 residues. V was clipped by 3 bases and J by 4 bases; unmatched bases: 5. This clone was seen just once. The table came from immunoSEQ multiplex PCR; TCRdb's copy has only in-frame clones and leaves some out. The sample lists some 90,000 clones, roughly 89% occurring once. This clonotype originated in a female donor in good health, enrolled as a control in a pregnancy study. This chain links TRBV7-9 with TRBJ2-2, with 7 bases identical to TRBD2. Specimen: peripheral blood, collected after pregnancy. CDR3 nucleotides: TGTGCCAGCAGCTTGGGACTATCCGTCACCGGGGAGCTGTTTTTT. Amino acids: CASSLGLSVTGELFF.